This TCR beta chain was documented in a study of T cell repertoires in cytomegalovirus infection. Overall study context: Indications came from public TCR beta signatures; they pointed to CMV infection and to a matching HLA type.

This clonotype was counted between two and nine times. Its antigen is as yet unknown. General study results and limits: The ex vivo response was dominated by HLA-C-restricted CMV-specific TCR beta clonotypes.

Germline CDR1 reads SEHNR; CDR2 reads FQNEAQ (reference sequence). The CDR3 is made up of 16 amino acids. V shed 1 base and J 5 bases; nucleotides not matched to a gene: 10. TCRdb re-called the reads with MiXCR, one entry per CDR3 protein. The data contain 740,000 or so distinct CDR3 sequences, roughly 35% of them singletons. Sequencing was carried out using PBMCs. This receptor was taken from a human donor in good health (CMV status not recorded). Some clones in this sample may be carry-over from other donors' samples. This rearrangement joins TRBV7-9 to TRBJ2-5; 7 bases align to TRBD1. CDR3 coding DNA: TGTGCCAGCAGCTTAGAAGACAGGGCCCGAGGGGAGACCCAGTACTTC. This sequence encodes CASSLEDRARGETQYF.